This T cell receptor beta chain was found in a study of Tregs in tolerant kidney transplant recipients (dated 2019 in TCRdb). About the investigation overall: TCRbeta sequencing was used in the study to identify donor-specific regulatory T cells before combined kidney and bone marrow transplantation, and the identified cells were then tracked after transplant. In a few healthy controls, several methods of expanding Tregs specific for an allogeneic donor were compared by TCRbeta repertoire sequencing. Beyond this particular receptor, the publication reports: Expanding Tregs with activated donor B cells appeared to identify the most biologically relevant and donor-specific TCRbeta repertoire. Because only a small number of patients were included, the study had limitations, and the results will need to be validated in larger populations as well as under other immunosuppression protocols. Although technical replication error seemed to be minimal, the question of biological reproducibility was not addressed directly.

Unstimulated Tregs (CD4+CD25+CD127-), CD4+ non-Tregs (CD4+CD25-), CD4 and CD8 cells were FACS-sorted from thawed PBMCs. Healthy control blood was obtained either as purchased buffy coats or from healthy volunteers. Healthy control blood was separated into PBMCs by Ficoll density gradient and cryopreserved, and patient PBMCs were collected both before and after transplant. For TCRbeta CDR3 sequencing, genomic DNA from the sorted cells was extracted using the QIAGEN DNeasy Blood and Tissue Kit. High-throughput TCRbeta CDR3 sequencing, which included PCR amplification with bias correction and internal controls, was done commercially through immunoSEQ. The study's processing was this. A unique productive TCRbeta sequence was defined by the CDR3 nucleotide sequence when primers matched, and otherwise by the CDR3 amino acid sequence together with the Vbeta and Jbeta genes. Sorting error was corrected by removing sequences shared between sorted populations at a frequency ratio of 2:1 or less, and the remaining shared sequences were assigned to the higher population. A sequence counted as donor-reactive if, in CFSE-low cells, the sequence had a frequency of at least 0.01% and was expanded at least 5-fold compared with unstimulated cells. Jensen-Shannon divergence, calculated on the top 100 TCRbeta sequences ranked by frequency, was used to quantify repertoire divergence. For samples with multiple sequencing runs, sorting error was corrected separately for each run before the runs were pooled. In its TCRdb copy, this immuneACCESS table keeps in-frame sequences only and misses some clones. Where compared with another copy, unresolved V genes explain less than half of these, and the others have no known cause. V and J calls and clone size are those listed in that table; D and trimming were worked out from the DNA. Recorded for this sample are 92,000 or so clones; more than 80% of them occurred a single time. The ten top clones hold around 4.5% of the sample.

Inclusive of the bounding cysteine and phenylalanine, the CDR3 is 15 residues long. The kept DNA is CDR3 alone, 45 bases in frame from the first base. After removal of 4 bases from V and 5 bases from J, the junction retains 6 bases not matched to a gene. From a lookup of the germline V gene, CDR1 and CDR2 are MNHNS and SASEGT. There are a few counts of this clone. Its antigen remains undetermined. No base qualities exist here, and no much larger clone lies one base off it. Sequencing was performed on CD8+ T cells from blood. The TCR originated in a human donor in good health. The rearranged chain carries TRBV6-1 and TRBJ1-5, with TRBD1 matching 9 junction bases. The CDR3 amino acid sequence is: CASSAETGGHQPQHF. The DNA is as follows: TGTGCCAGCAGTGCTGAGACAGGGGGGCATCAGCCCCAGCATTTT.